This T cell receptor (beta chain) emerged from a study of T cell changes during pregnancy in multiple sclerosis. Profiling relied on immunoSEQ multiplex PCR, and the TCRdb table lists in-frame clones only, not all of them. The repertoire includes 35,000 to 45,000 clones, around 92% of them detected once, and under 1.5% sits in the top ten. Germline V gene lookup returns CDR1 LNHDA and CDR2 SQIVND (reference sequence). V was shortened by 5 bases and J by 1 base, with 8 bases between the two germline ends. The CDR3 has 13 amino acids. The receptor was isolated from a female donor with multiple sclerosis, enrolled in a pregnancy study. Sequencing used peripheral blood. This chain joins TRBV19 and TRBJ1-1; D gene unclear. The CDR3 coding sequence is TGTGCCAGTAGTTCACGAACGAACACTGAAGCTTTCTTT. Its protein is CASSSRTNTEAFF.